A selection of T cell receptor beta chains follows, all from one sample in a study of Graves' ophthalmopathy and Graves' hyperthyroidism. MiXCR was run by TCRdb on the multiplex PCR reads, yielding one entry per CDR3 protein. The table includes more than 1,000,000 distinct CDR3 sequences, about 40% detected once. Sequencing used peripheral blood or thyroid tissue (not recorded which). These receptors were collected from an adult man with Graves' hyperthyroidism. CDR3s include the opening cysteine and the closing phenylalanine or tryptophan. The D gene is left open where the match is weak. Part of the rows lack a size; the others show once, few, many or a class for expanded clones.

clone_size: many; j_call: TRBJ2-7; d_call: .; cdr3_length: 14; v_call: TRBV19; cdr3_aa: CASEGSGHPYEQYF; cdr3_nt: TGTGCCAGTGAGGGTTCGGGACACCCATACGAGCAGTACTTC
clone_size: many; j_call: TRBJ1-6; d_call: TRBD1; cdr3_length: 15; v_call: TRBV2; cdr3_aa: CASSEAGTGGSPLHF; cdr3_nt: TGTGCCAGCAGTGAGGCCGGGACAGGGGGTTCACCCCTCCACTTT
clone_size: many; j_call: TRBJ2-5; d_call: TRBD2; cdr3_length: 16; v_call: TRBV12-3/TRBV12-4; cdr3_aa: CASSPLPPNSGRAFYF; cdr3_nt: TGTGCCAGCAGCCCACTCCCACCAAATAGCGGGAGGGCCTTCTACTTC
clone_size: .; j_call: TRBJ1-6; d_call: .; cdr3_length: 16; v_call: TRBV25-1; cdr3_aa: CASSDHLGARSSPLHF; cdr3_nt: TGTGCCAGCAGTGACCATCTGGGTGCTCGTAGTTCACCCCTCCACTTT
clone_size: many; j_call: TRBJ1-2; d_call: .; cdr3_length: 14; v_call: TRBV7-9; cdr3_aa: CASSLIGILYGYTF; cdr3_nt: TGTGCCAGCAGCTTAATCGGTATCCTCTATGGCTACACCTTC
clone_size: few; j_call: TRBJ2-5; d_call: TRBD2; cdr3_length: 16; v_call: TRBV4-1; cdr3_aa: CASSHRSGAGAETQYF; cdr3_nt: TGCGCCAGCAGCCACCGGTCAGGAGCGGGAGCGGAGACCCAGTACTTC
clone_size: .; j_call: TRBJ2-2; d_call: .; cdr3_length: 15; v_call: TRBV5-1; cdr3_aa: CASSWRGQNTGELFF; cdr3_nt: TGCGCCAGCAGCTGGAGAGGGCAGAACACCGGGGAGCTGTTTTTT
clone_size: once; j_call: TRBJ2-5; d_call: .; cdr3_length: 15; v_call: TRBV7-9; cdr3_aa: CASSEETGTQETQYF; cdr3_nt: TGTGCCAGCAGCGAAGAAACAGGGACTCAAGAGACCCAGTACTTC
clone_size: many; j_call: TRBJ2-7; d_call: TRBD1; cdr3_length: 16; v_call: TRBV10-3; cdr3_aa: CAIHPTGGGIAYEQYF; cdr3_nt: TGTGCCATACACCCGACAGGGGGCGGGATAGCCTACGAGCAGTACTTC
clone_size: .; j_call: TRBJ2-7; d_call: .; cdr3_length: 17; v_call: TRBV7-9; cdr3_aa: CASSLGGGGVESYEQYF; cdr3_nt: TGTGCCAGCAGCTTAGGGGGTGGGGGAGTAGAGTCCTACGAGCAGTACTTC
clone_size: .; j_call: TRBJ1-6; d_call: .; cdr3_length: 14; v_call: TRBV9; cdr3_aa: CASSDGPGQSPLHF; cdr3_nt: TGTGCCAGCAGCGACGGGCCAGGGCAGTCACCCCTCCACTTT
clone_size: .; j_call: TRBJ2-7; d_call: .; cdr3_length: 14; v_call: TRBV19; cdr3_aa: CAWSGRDHPYEQYF; cdr3_nt: TGTGCCTGGAGTGGCAGGGACCACCCCTACGAGCAGTACTTC
clone_size: .; j_call: TRBJ1-2; d_call: .; cdr3_length: 15; v_call: TRBV20-1; cdr3_aa: CSVFRQQGSFNGYTF; cdr3_nt: TGCAGTGTTTTCAGACAGCAAGGGTCGTTCAACGGCTACACCTTC
clone_size: .; j_call: TRBJ2-7; d_call: .; cdr3_length: 15; v_call: TRBV5-4; cdr3_aa: CAVTEGDLSRYEQYF; cdr3_nt: TGTGCCGTAACAGAAGGGGACCTCTCGCGATACGAGCAGTACTTC
clone_size: few; j_call: TRBJ2-7; d_call: TRBD1; cdr3_length: 15; v_call: TRBV6-5; cdr3_aa: CASSYRGQASYEQYF; cdr3_nt: TGTGCCAGCAGTTACCGGGGACAGGCATCCTACGAGCAGTACTTC
clone_size: few; j_call: TRBJ2-7; d_call: TRBD1; cdr3_length: 15; v_call: TRBV10-3; cdr3_aa: CAISGTGTGTYEQYF; cdr3_nt: TGTGCCATCAGTGGGACCGGGACAGGCACCTACGAGCAGTACTTC
clone_size: .; j_call: TRBJ2-5; d_call: .; cdr3_length: 16; v_call: TRBV20-1; cdr3_aa: CSAREYSAELQETRYF; cdr3_nt: TGCAGTGCTAGAGAGTATTCGGCAGAACTCCAAGAGACCCGGTACTTC
clone_size: many; j_call: TRBJ2-5; d_call: .; cdr3_length: 16; v_call: TRBV11-2; cdr3_aa: CASSRRWAAREETQYF; cdr3_nt: TGTGCCAGCAGCCGTCGATGGGCTGCCAGGGAAGAGACCCAGTACTTC
clone_size: .; j_call: TRBJ2-3; d_call: .; cdr3_length: 13; v_call: TRBV5-4; cdr3_aa: CASSFTETDTQYF; cdr3_nt: TGTGCCAGCAGCTTCACAGAGACAGATACGCAGTATTTT
clone_size: many; j_call: TRBJ2-7; d_call: .; cdr3_length: 13; v_call: TRBV29-1; cdr3_aa: CSALAAVSYEQYF; cdr3_nt: TGCAGCGCCCTAGCCGCGGTCTCCTACGAGCAGTACTTC
clone_size: many; j_call: TRBJ1-2; d_call: .; cdr3_length: 12; v_call: TRBV12-3/TRBV12-4; cdr3_aa: CASSFEDNGYTF; cdr3_nt: TGTGCCAGCAGTTTTGAGGACAATGGCTACACCTTC
clone_size: .; j_call: TRBJ1-2; d_call: .; cdr3_length: 16; v_call: TRBV12-3/TRBV12-4; cdr3_aa: CASSQDLGRVGYGYTF; cdr3_nt: TGTGCCAGCAGCCAAGACTTGGGAAGGGTAGGCTATGGCTACACCTTC
clone_size: .; j_call: TRBJ2-5; d_call: .; cdr3_length: 11; v_call: TRBV10-3; cdr3_aa: CAINAGETQYF; cdr3_nt: TGTGCCATCAACGCAGGGGAGACCCAGTACTTC